Shown below are 19 T cell receptor beta chains from a single sample sequenced in a study of OX40 agonist ivuxolimab in advanced cancers. Produced via immunoSEQ multiplex PCR; TCRdb's table is partial and in-frame only. The sample has about 67,000 clones; around 87% are singletons. The specimen comprised CD4+ or CD8+ T cells sorted from blood, sampled in a trial of the OX40 agonist ivuxolimab. These TCRs come from an adult with an advanced solid tumor such as melanoma, head and neck, liver or kidney cancer.

V and J are TRBV28 and TRBJ1-4, with a possible D match to TRBD1 (6 bases). This CDR3 has 16 amino acids. CDR1 is MDHEN, CDR2 SYDVKM, per germline. V lost 5 bases and J lost 4, with 17 bases in between. The CDR3 is CASSLTRGANNEKLFF. In DNA, the CDR3 is TGTGCCAGCAGTCTCACTCGGGGGGCGAATAATGAAAAACTGTTTTTT. Full variable domain (missing parts from reference TRBV28 and TRBJ1-4): DVKVTQSSRYLVKRTGEKVFLECVQDMDHENMFWYRQDPGLGLRLIYFSYDVKMKEKGDIPEGYSVSREKKERFSLILESASTNQTSMYLCASSLTRGANNEKLFFGSGTQLSVL.

The chain combines TRBV25-1 with TRBJ1-5; D remains ambiguous. CDR3 length: 14 residues. Germline assignment: CDR1 MGHDK and CDR2 SYGVNS. V was clipped by 5 bases and J by 4 bases, with 12 bases between them. CDR3 amino acids: CASSFGETNQPQHF. The DNA for the CDR3 is TGTGCCAGCAGTTTCGGGGAGACGAATCAGCCCCAGCATTTT.

The chain joins TRBV13 to TRBJ1-6, with D uncertain. The ends were cut back, 2 bases at V and 7 bases at J, with 9 bases in the middle. This CDR3 contains 14 residues. Looked up from germline, CDR1 is PRHDT and CDR2 is FYEKMQ (reference sequence). CDR3 in DNA: TGTGCCAGCAGCTTATTACTAGGGAATTCACCCCTCCACTTT. It codes for CASSLLLGNSPLHF.

The genes are TRBV7-9 and TRBJ2-7, with D unresolved. With 2 bases removed from V and 4 bases from J, the gap between germline ends came to 12 bases. The length of the CDR3 is 14 residues. Germline values: CDR1 SEHNR, CDR2 FQNEAQ (reference sequence). CDR3 protein: CASSLMWRSYEQYF. The DNA of the CDR3 is TGTGCCAGCAGCTTAATGTGGAGAAGTTACGAGCAGTACTTC. Combining the CDR3 with reference TRBV7-9 and TRBJ2-7 gives the whole variable domain DTGVSQNPRHKITKRGQNVTFRCDPISEHNRLYWYRQTLGQGPEFLTYFQNEAQLEKSRLLSDRFSAERPKGSFSTLEIQRTEQGDSAMYLCASSLMWRSYEQYFGPGTRLTVT.

This chain joins TRBV27 and TRBJ2-7; tentatively, D is TRBD2 (6 bases). Germline V gives CDR1 MNHEY, CDR2 SMNVEV (reference sequence). This CDR3 spans 15 amino acids. Trimming pared 6 bases from V and 7 bases from J, leaving 22 bases between. The CDR3 DNA sequence: TGTGCCAGCAGCCCTCCGCGGGCGGGGCCAAAAGAGCAGTACTTC. This codes for CASSPPRAGPKEQYF.

This clone is categorized as medium-sized. V and J are TRBV5-6 and TRBJ1-2; possible D gene TRBD1, 5 bases. The germline CDR1 and CDR2 sequences are SGHDT and YYEEEE. Trimming shortened V by 6 bases and J by 4 bases, and 22 bases separated the two germline ends. There are 16 residues in the CDR3. Here the CDR3 reads CASTPAGMEGPYGYTF. DNA of the CDR3: TGTGCCAGCACCCCGGCGGGAATGGAGGGACCCTATGGCTACACCTTC.

V and J are TRBV6-1 and TRBJ1-2, with D perhaps matching TRBD1 (5 bases). The CDR3 runs 16 residues. CDR1 and CDR2 from the germline V gene are MNHNS and SASEGT. Trimming shortened V by 3 bases and J by 4 bases, and 18 bases separated the two germline ends. The CDR3 nucleotides are TGTGCCAGCAGTGAGATGATTGGGACGGACGTCTATGGCTACACCTTC. Translation: CASSEMIGTDVYGYTF.

The chain joins TRBV27 to TRBJ1-5; D not resolved. The CDR3 is 16 residues long. Germline lookup yields CDR1 MNHEY and CDR2 SMNVEV (reference sequence). V lost 5 bases and J lost 2, with 16 bases in between. The CDR3 coding sequence is TGTGCCAGCAGTATCCGGGCCACCCTCGGCAATCAGCCCCAGCATTTT. Encoded protein: CASSIRATLGNQPQHF.

J is TRBJ2-7 and V is TRBV28; D unclear. The CDR3 runs to 15 residues. Germline assignment: CDR1 MDHEN and CDR2 SYDVKM. V lost 3 bases and J 2 bases, leaving 14 bases between the germline ends. CDR3 sequence: CASSLGGVSPYEQYF. In DNA, the CDR3 is TGTGCCAGCAGTTTGGGTGGGGTCTCCCCCTACGAGCAGTACTTC.

The chain joins TRBV2 to TRBJ1-5, with 9 bases that match TRBD1. CDR3 size: 15 residues. Germline CDR1 is SNHLY and CDR2 is FYNNEI. The J segment lost 3 bases and the V segment lost 5 bases, leaving 5 bases of the junction unmatched. CDR3: CASSPTGGLNQPQHF. CDR3 DNA: TGTGCCAGCAGTCCTACAGGGGGCCTCAATCAGCCCCAGCATTTT.

The chain is built from TRBV7-3 and TRBJ1-1, with 8 bases aligning to TRBD1. The CDR3 contains 16 residues. With V trimmed by 4 bases and J by 4 bases, 11 bases remained unmatched. Germline V gives CDR1 SGHTA, CDR2 FQGTGA. CDR3: CASSYRTGRSVTEAFF. The CDR3 DNA is TGTGCCAGCAGCTACCGGACAGGGAGGTCGGTCACTGAAGCTTTCTTT.

V usage is TRBV27 and J usage is TRBJ2-3; D is perhaps TRBD1 or TRBD2 (5 bases each). With 3 bases removed from V and 11 bases from J, the gap between germline ends came to 12 bases. The length of the CDR3 is 12 residues. Per germline, CDR1 MNHEY and CDR2 SMNVEV (reference sequence). The DNA of the CDR3 is TGTGCCAGCAGTTTCCTGGGGGATGGGCAGTATTTT. Protein: CASSFLGDGQYF.

Only one count was recorded for this clone. The CDR3 DNA reads as TGTGCCAGCAGTCAAACAGGGGAGCTGACTGAAGCTTTCTTT. Translated, it gives CASSQTGELTEAFF. The chain recombines TRBV6-5 with TRBJ1-1; TRBD1 matches at 7 bases. This CDR3 region has 14 residues. V gave up 5 bases and J gave up 5 bases; unmatched junction bases: 8. Germline V CDR1 and CDR2: MNHEY, SVGAGI.

The chain has TRBV28 and TRBJ1-2, with D perhaps TRBD1 (5 bases). The CDR3 is 14 amino acids. The germline V gene has CDR1 MDHEN and CDR2 SYDVKM. V was shortened by 8 bases and J by 4 bases, with 17 bases between the two germline ends. The CDR3 nucleotides are TGTGCCAGCGACTCGGGGCAGGGCAGCTATGGCTACACCTTC. The encoded protein is CASDSGQGSYGYTF.

The chain has TRBV5-4 and TRBJ1-2; a weak D match, TRBD1 (5 bases). With 4 bases removed from V and 3 bases from J, the gap between germline ends came to 13 bases. This CDR3 region has 14 residues. CDR1 and CDR2 from the germline V gene are SGHNT and YYREEE (reference sequence). CDR3 residues: CASSPDGAYYGYTF. In DNA, the CDR3 is TGTGCCAGCAGCCCGGACGGGGCATACTATGGCTACACCTTC.

This chain joins TRBV6-1 and TRBJ2-7, with D possibly TRBD1 on 6 matching bases. The CDR3 spans 14 residues. The V gene's germline CDR1 is MNHNS and CDR2 SASEGT. V was shortened by 4 bases and J by 3 bases, with 13 bases between the two germline ends. Written as DNA, the CDR3 is TGTGCCAGCAGTGGGGGGCAGAGACTCTACGAGCAGTACTTC. Encoded protein: CASSGGQRLYEQYF.

The genes are TRBV5-4 and TRBJ1-1; D uncertain. CDR1 is SGHNT and CDR2 is YYREEE in the germline V gene (reference sequence). V was clipped by 0 bases and J by 3 bases, with 21 bases between them. The CDR3 runs to 18 residues. The CDR3 sequence: CASSLGPSGPPLDTEAFF. Here the CDR3 DNA reads TGTGCCAGCAGCTTGGGGCCCAGCGGGCCGCCCTTGGACACTGAAGCTTTCTTT.

CDR3 sequence (DNA): TGTGCCAGCAGTCGAATGACAGGGACCTCTAATGAAAAACTGTTTTTT. Translating gives CASSRMTGTSNEKLFF. The chain links TRBV27 to TRBJ1-4, with 7 bases matching TRBD1. Germline values: CDR1 MNHEY, CDR2 SMNVEV (reference sequence). The CDR3 length is 16 residues. With 5 bases clipped from V and 3 bases from J, the junction kept 9 bases outside the gene matches. The full variable domain, rest sourced from reference TRBV27 and TRBJ1-4, is EAQVTQNPRYLITVTGKKLTVTCSQNMNHEYMSWYRQDPGLGLRQIYYSMNVEVTDKGDVPEGYKVSRKEKRNFPLILESPSPNQTSLYFCASSRMTGTSNEKLFFGSGTQLSVL.

V usage is TRBV6-1 and J usage is TRBJ1-1, with D perhaps matching TRBD1 (5 bases). The CDR3 contains 15 residues. Between the trimmed V and J ends, which lost 6 bases and 4 bases, there was a span of 18 bases. Germline CDR1 is MNHNS and CDR2 is SASEGT. The CDR3 nucleotides read TGTGCCAGCAGCCGGGACTCGGTTACTGCCACTGAAGCTTTCTTT. It yields the protein CASSRDSVTATEAFF.